This is a list of T cell receptor beta chains from one sample in a study of blood T cell repertoires in COVID-19. Here immunoSEQ multiplex PCR was the method, and the copy in TCRdb shows in-frame clones only, minus some. Of roughly 350,000 clones listed, about 93% are singletons. Sequenced sample: peripheral blood. The receptors here all came from a woman aged 18-30 years who had recovered from COVID-19. Both conserved end residues are part of each CDR3. D genes are given only for firm matches. Size is omitted from some rows. Given values are once, few, many or a class for expanded clones.

- TRBJ2-3 TRBD1 15 TRBV11-3 CASSPDRGTQDTQYF TGTGCCAGCAGCCCAGACAGGGGAACACAGGATACGCAGTATTTT
- TRBJ2-2 TRBD1 13 TRBV27 CASSSQGVGELFF TGTGCCAGCAGTTCCCAGGGGGTAGGGGAGCTGTTTTTT
- TRBJ2-3 TRBD2 14 TRBV14 CASSTGTSGDTQYF TGTGCCAGCTCAACCGGGACTAGCGGAGATACGCAGTATTTT
- TRBJ2-5 TRBD2 15 TRBV6-5 CASSRRLAGVETQYF TGTGCCAGCAGCCGAAGACTAGCGGGAGTGGAGACCCAGTACTTC
- TRBJ2-3 TRBD1 15 TRBV10-3 CAINLRQGGTDTQYF TGTGCCATAAACCTAAGACAGGGGGGCACAGATACGCAGTATTTT
- TRBJ1-2 TRBD1 15 TRBV7-9 CASSSQGALSYGYTF TGTGCCAGCAGCTCTCAGGGGGCACTAAGCTATGGCTACACCTTC
- TRBJ1-3 TRBD1 16 TRBV5-4 CASSGQGRESGNTIYF TGTGCCAGCAGCGGACAGGGGAGGGAGTCTGGAAACACCATATATTTT
once TRBJ1-1 TRBD1 16 TRBV11-3 CASSIQGPEIGTEAFF TGTGCCAGCAGCATACAGGGGCCCGAAATTGGCACTGAAGCTTTCTTT
- TRBJ1-4 TRBD1 13 TRBV27 CASRRGVGEKLFF TGTGCCAGCCGCAGGGGGGTGGGTGAAAAACTGTTTTTT
- TRBJ2-1 - 14 TRBV6-5 CASSPYSDGGEQFF TGTGCCAGCAGTCCCTATTCCGACGGGGGAGAGCAGTTCTTC
once TRBJ1-2 TRBD1 14 TRBV2 CASSDQTGRFGYTF TGTGCCAGCAGTGACCAGACAGGGAGGTTTGGCTACACCTTC
- TRBJ1-1 - 15 TRBV7-2 CASSSRGGYNTEAFF TGTGCCAGCAGCTCTAGGGGCGGTTACAACACTGAAGCTTTCTTT
- TRBJ2-2 - 17 TRBV4-1 CASSQVWGDPDTGELFF TGCGCCAGCAGCCAAGTCTGGGGGGACCCAGACACCGGGGAGCTGTTTTTT
- TRBJ2-1 - 15 TRBV7-2 CASSLRRDPYNEQFF TGTGCCAGCAGCTTACGGAGGGACCCCTACAATGAGCAGTTCTTC
- TRBJ1-2 - 13 TRBV11-3 CASSAGTNYGYTF TGTGCCAGCAGCGCGGGGACCAACTATGGCTACACCTTC
- TRBJ2-1 - 16 TRBV19 CASSMVAGSSYNEQFF TGTGCCAGTAGTATGGTCGCGGGGTCCTCCTACAATGAGCAGTTCTTC
- TRBJ1-3 - 13 TRBV10-3 CAITDSSGNTIYF TGTGCCATCACCGACAGCTCTGGAAACACCATATATTTT
- TRBJ1-1 - 11 TRBV29-1 CSAPRGTEAFF TGCAGCGCACCAAGGGGCACTGAAGCTTTCTTT
- TRBJ1-1 TRBD1 15 TRBV29-1 CSVLTPGQANTEAFF TGCAGCGTTCTAACGCCGGGACAGGCGAACACTGAAGCTTTCTTT
- TRBJ2-4 - 15 TRBV6-5 CASITDSKDKNIQYF TGTGCCAGCATAACCGACAGTAAAGACAAAAACATTCAGTACTTC
- TRBJ2-1 TRBD2 16 TRBV7-2 CASSLATSGKRNEQFF TGTGCCAGCAGCTTAGCGACTAGCGGGAAGCGCAATGAGCAGTTCTTC
- TRBJ1-6 - 15 TRBV11-3 CASSFVTGKNSPLHF TGTGCCAGCAGCTTCGTAACGGGGAAGAATTCACCCCTCCACTTT
- TRBJ2-2 TRBD2 13 TRBV6-5 CASFREGSGELFF TGTGCCAGCTTCCGGGAGGGGTCCGGGGAGCTGTTTTTT
- TRBJ2-5 TRBD2 16 TRBV11-3 CASSPRTSGRIETQYF TGTGCCAGCAGCCCACGGACTAGCGGGAGGATAGAGACCCAGTACTTC
- TRBJ2-1 - 13 TRBV6-2/TRBV6-3 CASSFSSYNEQFF TGTGCCAGCAGTTTCTCTAGTTACAATGAGCAGTTCTTC
- TRBJ2-1 TRBD2 16 TRBV15 CATSTDMTSGYNEQFF TGTGCCACCAGCACCGATATGACTAGCGGGTACAATGAGCAGTTCTTC
- TRBJ2-3 - 15 TRBV11-2 CASSLRRASTDTQYF TGTGCCAGCAGCTTACGGCGGGCTAGCACAGATACGCAGTATTTT
- TRBJ2-1 - 13 TRBV3-1/TRBV3-2 CASSQGRGYEQFF TGTGCCAGCAGCCAGGGTCGGGGGTACGAGCAGTTCTTC
few TRBJ1-2 TRBD1 12 TRBV7-9 CASSQNRGGYTF TGTGCCAGCAGCCAAAACAGGGGGGGCTACACCTTC
once TRBJ1-1 - 14 TRBV4-1 CASSQTGDYTEAFF TGCGCCAGCAGCCAAACAGGAGACTACACTGAAGCTTTCTTT
- TRBJ2-3 TRBD2 15 TRBV7-8 CASSPGRPFTDTQYF TGTGCCAGCAGCCCCGGGAGGCCATTCACAGATACGCAGTATTTT
- TRBJ2-2 - 12 TRBV29-1 CSVAGNTGELFF TGCAGCGTTGCAGGGAACACCGGGGAGCTGTTTTTT
- TRBJ2-3 - 12 TRBV5-1 CASSLSADTQYF TGCGCCAGCAGCTTGTCCGCAGATACGCAGTATTTT
- TRBJ1-1 - 14 TRBV25-1 CASNPMGVNTEAFF TGTGCCAGTAACCCAATGGGAGTGAACACTGAAGCTTTCTTT
- TRBJ1-2 TRBD1 14 TRBV4-3 CASSQVPDRAGYTF TGCGCCAGCAGCCAAGTCCCGGACAGGGCTGGCTACACCTTC
- TRBJ1-5 - 15 TRBV2 CASSESPSFGGPQHF TGTGCCAGCAGTGAATCCCCCTCCTTCGGGGGGCCCCAGCATTTT
- TRBJ1-5 - 15 TRBV4-1 CASSQSTAHNQPQHF TGCGCCAGCAGCCAATCGACAGCCCATAATCAGCCCCAGCATTTT
- TRBJ1-2 - 15 TRBV19 CASTPVTGGARGYTF TGTGCCAGTACTCCCGTAACCGGGGGGGCGCGGGGCTACACCTTC
- TRBJ2-5 TRBD2 16 TRBV7-2 CASSLGLAGERETQYF TGTGCCAGCAGCTTAGGACTAGCGGGAGAACGAGAGACCCAGTACTTC
- TRBJ1-2 TRBD1 15 TRBV6-5 CASSYRTGGVNGYTF TGTGCCAGCAGTTACCGGACAGGGGGCGTTAATGGCTACACCTTC
- TRBJ1-2 TRBD1 16 TRBV19 CASSIYRGAPNYGYTF TGTGCCAGTAGTATCTACAGGGGGGCCCCTAACTATGGCTACACCTTC
- TRBJ1-3 - 17 TRBV19 CASSIPSLSGAGNTIYF TGTGCCAGTAGTATTCCCTCGCTATCAGGGGCTGGAAACACCATATATTTT
once TRBJ1-3 - 13 TRBV5-1 CASSQASGNTIYF TGCGCCAGCAGCCAGGCTTCTGGAAACACCATATATTTT
- TRBJ1-2 - 16 TRBV7-8 CASSLSTAPSNYGYTF TGTGCCAGCAGCTTGTCGACAGCCCCTTCTAACTATGGCTACACCTTC
- TRBJ2-5 - 17 TRBV7-2 CASSLNPIQGTGETQYF TGTGCCAGCAGCTTAAACCCAATACAGGGTACGGGAGAGACCCAGTACTTC
- TRBJ1-2 TRBD1 14 TRBV5-8 CASTSGGRTNGYTF TGTGCCAGCACTTCAGGGGGTCGAACTAATGGCTACACCTTC
- TRBJ2-3 - 13 TRBV11-2 CASSLEITDTQYF TGTGCCAGCAGCCTTGAGATCACAGATACGCAGTATTTT
- TRBJ1-1 - 13 TRBV24-1 CATSDEDRTEAFF TGTGCCACCAGTGATGAGGACAGAACTGAAGCTTTCTTT
- TRBJ2-1 TRBD2 16 TRBV11-3 CASSLWTSGTYNEQFF TGTGCCAGCAGCTTGTGGACTAGCGGCACCTACAATGAGCAGTTCTTC
- TRBJ1-4 TRBD1 15 TRBV5-4 CASSLTGTGLEKLFF TGTGCCAGCAGCTTGACCGGGACAGGGCTGGAAAAACTGTTTTTT
- TRBJ2-6 TRBD1 16 TRBV6-2/TRBV6-3 CASSFRGLSGANVLTF TGTGCCAGCAGCTTCAGGGGGCTTTCTGGGGCCAACGTCCTGACTTTC
- TRBJ1-5 - 18 TRBV21-1 CASLEGCRVPYSNQPQHF TGTGCCAGCTTAGAAGGGTGCAGGGTCCCCTATAGCAATCAGCCCCAGCATTTT
- TRBJ2-5 - 16 TRBV11-2 CASSSLPLSGAETQYF TGTGCCAGCAGCTCCCTCCCCTTATCGGGTGCAGAGACCCAGTACTTC
- TRBJ2-5 TRBD1 13 TRBV19 CASAGTGGKTQYF TGTGCCAGTGCCGGGACAGGGGGTAAGACCCAGTACTTC
- TRBJ1-2 TRBD1 15 TRBV15 CATSIGDSWGYGYTF TGTGCCACCAGCATAGGGGACAGCTGGGGCTATGGCTACACCTTC